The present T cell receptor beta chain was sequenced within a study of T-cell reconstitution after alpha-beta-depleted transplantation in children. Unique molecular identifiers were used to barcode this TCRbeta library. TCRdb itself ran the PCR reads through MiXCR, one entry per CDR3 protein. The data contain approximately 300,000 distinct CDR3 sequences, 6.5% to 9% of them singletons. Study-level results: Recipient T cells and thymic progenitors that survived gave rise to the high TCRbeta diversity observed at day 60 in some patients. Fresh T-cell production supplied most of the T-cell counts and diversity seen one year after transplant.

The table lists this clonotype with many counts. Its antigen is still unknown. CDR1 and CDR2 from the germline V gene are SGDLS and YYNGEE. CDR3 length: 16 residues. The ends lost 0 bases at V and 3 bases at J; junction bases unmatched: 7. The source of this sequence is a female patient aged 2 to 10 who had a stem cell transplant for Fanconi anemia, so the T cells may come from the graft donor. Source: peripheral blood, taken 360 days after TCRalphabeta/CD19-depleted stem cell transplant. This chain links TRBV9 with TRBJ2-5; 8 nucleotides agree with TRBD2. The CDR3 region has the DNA TGTGCCAGCAGCGTAGGGGGTAGCGGGGCGGAAGAGACCCAGTACTTC. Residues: CASSVGGSGAEETQYF.